These T cell receptor beta chains were read from a single sample in a study of blood T cell repertoires in COVID-19. Here immunoSEQ multiplex PCR was the method, and the copy in TCRdb shows in-frame clones only, minus some. The sample lists around 160,000 clones, roughly 90% seen once, with 2.3% in the top ten. The sequenced sample was peripheral blood. The receptors derive from a human donor in a cohort sampled during active COVID-19. Each CDR3 is given with its conserved first and last residue. D genes are given only for firm matches. Size is stated for part of the rows, as once, few or many counts, or as a class when the clone is expanded.

abundance	d_gene	j_gene	v_gene	len	CDR3aa	CDR3nt
.	TRBD1	TRBJ2-7	TRBV5-1	16	CASSFSPGQEPYEQYF	TGCGCCAGCAGCTTTTCCCCGGGACAGGAGCCCTACGAGCAGTACTTC
.	.	TRBJ2-7	TRBV5-6	16	CASSPRSLVVSYEQYF	TGTGCCAGCAGCCCAAGGTCACTAGTCGTCTCCTACGAGCAGTACTTC
.	.	TRBJ2-7	TRBV30	13	CAWSVGRLYEQYF	TGTGCCTGGAGTGTAGGGAGACTCTACGAGCAGTACTTC
.	TRBD2	TRBJ2-1	TRBV9	14	CASSVGGLAHEQFF	TGTGCCAGCAGCGTAGGGGGACTAGCCCATGAGCAGTTCTTC
.	TRBD2	TRBJ2-5	TRBV11-2	15	CASSLQRGGQETQYF	TGTGCCAGCAGCTTACAGCGGGGGGGCCAAGAGACCCAGTACTTC
.	TRBD2	TRBJ2-1	TRBV19	14	CASRLAGAGNEQFF	TGTGCCAGTCGGCTAGCGGGAGCTGGCAATGAGCAGTTCTTC
.	TRBD2	TRBJ2-3	TRBV4-2	17	CASSQPLTSSGTDTQYF	TGTGCCAGCAGCCAACCCCTGACTAGCTCAGGCACAGATACGCAGTATTTT
.	.	TRBJ1-4	TRBV28	14	CASSRAQGGEKLFF	TGTGCCAGCAGCAGGGCCCAGGGTGGAGAAAAACTGTTTTTT
.	TRBD1	TRBJ2-3	TRBV28	16	CASSFPRDRFTDTQYF	TGTGCCAGCAGTTTTCCCCGGGACAGGTTCACAGATACGCAGTATTTT
.	.	TRBJ2-1	TRBV28	13	CASSFPQGHEQFF	TGTGCCAGCAGTTTCCCCCAGGGGCATGAGCAGTTCTTC
.	TRBD1	TRBJ2-7	TRBV30	13	CACGRDSMYEQYF	TGTGCCTGCGGACGGGACAGTATGTACGAGCAGTACTTC
.	.	TRBJ2-3	TRBV11-2	15	CASSSTRASVDTQYF	TGTGCCAGCAGCTCCACCCGGGCTAGCGTAGATACGCAGTATTTT
.	TRBD1	TRBJ1-2	TRBV19	13	CASKRQGAPGYTF	TGTGCCAGTAAAAGACAGGGGGCGCCTGGCTACACCTTC
.	.	TRBJ2-5	TRBV4-2	16	CASSQGPSRGQETQYF	TGTGCCAGCAGCCAAGGGCCTAGCCGAGGACAAGAGACCCAGTACTTC
.	.	TRBJ1-5	TRBV24-1	14	CATSDRDSNQPQHF	TGTGCCACCAGTGACAGGGATAGCAATCAGCCCCAGCATTTT
.	TRBD1	TRBJ1-2	TRBV7-2	13	CASSLGGGGGYTF	TGTGCCAGCAGCTTAGGAGGGGGCGGGGGCTACACCTTC
.	.	TRBJ2-7	TRBV15	19	CATSRDLAEPDLQPYEQYF	TGTGCCACCAGCAGAGATCTGGCGGAACCCGATCTCCAACCCTACGAGCAGTACTTC
few	.	TRBJ1-5	TRBV18	15	CASSRTRESNQPQHF	TGTGCCAGCTCACGCACCAGGGAAAGCAATCAGCCCCAGCATTTT
.	TRBD1	TRBJ1-1	TRBV12-5	13	CASGQTGGTEAFF	TGTGCTAGTGGTCAGACAGGGGGGACTGAAGCTTTCTTT
.	.	TRBJ1-5	TRBV3-1/TRBV3-2	14	CASSLRGGDQPQHF	TGTGCCAGCAGCCTTAGGGGGGGCGATCAGCCCCAGCATTTT
.	.	TRBJ1-5	TRBV28	15	CASSFVGQGQQPQHF	TGTGCCAGCAGTTTTGTAGGGCAGGGTCAACAGCCCCAGCATTTT
.	.	TRBJ2-3	TRBV5-1	16	CASSLEGTGVIDTQYF	TGCGCCAGCAGCTTGGAAGGGACGGGGGTAATAGATACGCAGTATTTT
.	.	TRBJ2-7	TRBV15	13	CATSRDGESEQYF	TGTGCCACCAGCAGAGATGGGGAGTCCGAGCAGTACTTC
.	TRBD1	TRBJ2-3	TRBV18	15	CASSPNRGDEDTQYF	TGTGCCAGCTCACCAAACAGGGGCGATGAAGATACGCAGTATTTT
.	TRBD1	TRBJ2-2	TRBV28	18	CASSSIGVGQGRNGELFF	TGTGCCAGCAGTTCGATAGGTGTGGGACAGGGGAGAAACGGGGAGCTGTTTTTT
.	TRBD1	TRBJ2-2	TRBV6-6	15	CASSYGTGSTGELFF	TGTGCCAGCAGTTACGGGACAGGGAGCACCGGGGAGCTGTTTTTT
.	TRBD1	TRBJ2-5	TRBV4-1	18	CASSQDLGQGGTQETQYF	TGCGCCAGCAGCCAAGATTTGGGACAGGGTGGCACCCAAGAGACCCAGTACTTC
.	.	TRBJ2-2	TRBV6-5	14	CASSYGTSTGELFF	TGTGCCAGCAGTTACGGGACTTCCACCGGGGAGCTGTTTTTT
few	TRBD2	TRBJ2-1	TRBV7-9	15	CASSLVLAGNNEQFF	TGTGCCAGCAGCTTAGTGCTAGCGGGCAACAATGAGCAGTTCTTC
.	TRBD2	TRBJ2-3	TRBV4-3	14	CASSQDLAGGEVYF	TGCGCCAGCAGCCAGGACCTAGCGGGGGGGGAGGTGTATTTT
.	.	TRBJ2-3	TRBV7-3	13	CASSLQGTDTQYF	TGTGCCAGCAGCTTACAGGGCACAGATACGCAGTATTTT
few	TRBD2	TRBJ2-5	TRBV6-1	15	CASSELAGGQETQYF	TGTGCCAGCAGTGAACTAGCGGGGGGGCAAGAGACCCAGTACTTC
once	TRBD1	TRBJ2-7	TRBV3-1/TRBV3-2	14	CASSRLRDRYEQYF	TGTGCCAGCAGCCGACTCCGGGACAGATACGAGCAGTACTTC
.	.	TRBJ2-3	TRBV5-8	14	CASSLTGRGDTQYF	TGTGCCAGCAGCTTAACAGGACGGGGGGATACGCAGTATTTT
.	.	TRBJ2-1	TRBV4-2	16	CASSQGSASSYNEQFF	TGTGCCAGCAGCCAAGGATCAGCGAGCTCCTACAATGAGCAGTTCTTC
.	.	TRBJ2-3	TRBV6-5	15	CASRGTAASTDTQYF	TGTGCCAGTAGGGGGACGGCAGCTAGCACAGATACGCAGTATTTT
.	TRBD2	TRBJ2-1	TRBV6-4	15	CASRLAGGSYNEQFF	TGTGCCAGCAGACTAGCGGGAGGCTCCTACAATGAGCAGTTCTTC
.	TRBD1	TRBJ2-7	TRBV27	15	CASTPTGTGPGEQYF	TGTGCCAGCACCCCCACCGGGACAGGGCCGGGCGAGCAGTACTTC
.	TRBD1	TRBJ1-1	TRBV30	12	CAWTAGGQKAFF	TGTGCCTGGACCGCTGGGGGACAGAAAGCTTTCTTT
.	TRBD1	TRBJ1-1	TRBV19	16	CASGGQFGTMNTEAFF	TGTGCCAGTGGGGGACAGTTTGGGACCATGAACACTGAAGCTTTCTTT
once	TRBD2	TRBJ2-3	TRBV6-6	15	CASSVSGTPTDTQYF	TGTGCCAGCAGTGTCAGCGGGACTCCCACAGATACGCAGTATTTT
.	TRBD1	TRBJ2-7	TRBV6-1	16	CASSDPGQGIDYEQYF	TGTGCCAGCAGTGACCCGGGACAGGGGATCGACTACGAGCAGTACTTC
.	.	TRBJ2-7	TRBV6-1	14	CASSVAGQGYEQYF	TGTGCCAGCAGTGTAGCGGGACAGGGCTACGAGCAGTACTTC
.	.	TRBJ2-7	TRBV6-5	15	CASSRRRQTPYEQYF	TGTGCCAGCAGTCGACGAAGACAGACTCCCTACGAGCAGTACTTC
.	.	TRBJ1-1	TRBV16	14	CASSQEKWNTEAFF	TGTGCCAGCAGCCAAGAGAAATGGAACACTGAAGCTTTCTTT
.	.	TRBJ1-2	TRBV20-1	13	CSASGGHGYGYTF	TGCAGTGCTAGTGGGGGGCACGGCTATGGCTACACCTTC
.	.	TRBJ1-1	TRBV29-1	14	CSVALLRGGTEAFF	TGCAGCGTTGCTCTACTGCGGGGTGGCACTGAAGCTTTCTTT
.	.	TRBJ1-5	TRBV28	14	CASSSTGGGQPQHF	TGTGCCAGCAGTTCGACGGGGGGGGGTCAGCCCCAGCATTTT
.	.	TRBJ1-2	TRBV19	17	CASRNLGGLDRNYGYTF	TGTGCCAGTAGGAATTTGGGAGGGTTGGACAGAAACTATGGCTACACCTTC
.	TRBD2	TRBJ2-1	TRBV19	17	CASSIDGLAGSYNEQFF	TGTGCCAGTAGTATAGATGGACTAGCAGGCTCCTACAATGAGCAGTTCTTC
.	.	TRBJ2-2	TRBV19	14	CASTWKPRGGELFF	TGTGCCAGTACCTGGAAGCCCCGAGGCGGGGAGCTGTTTTTT
.	TRBD1	TRBJ2-7	TRBV7-9	15	CASTSTFRGRGEQYF	TGTGCCAGCACCTCGACCTTCAGGGGGCGTGGGGAGCAGTACTTC
.	.	TRBJ1-2	TRBV5-4	14	CASSLEQEFYGYTF	TGTGCCAGCAGCTTGGAGCAGGAATTCTATGGCTACACCTTC
.	.	TRBJ2-1	TRBV7-9	15	CASSPQGAAYNEQFF	TGTGCCAGCAGCCCTCAAGGGGCCGCCTACAATGAGCAGTTCTTC
.	TRBD2	TRBJ2-2	TRBV7-2	16	CASSGGLAGATGELFF	TGTGCCAGCAGCGGGGGACTAGCGGGAGCCACCGGGGAGCTGTTTTTT
.	.	TRBJ2-1	TRBV7-9	15	CASSSMGLPRDEQFF	TGTGCCAGCAGCTCTATGGGGCTGCCTCGCGATGAGCAGTTCTTC
.	TRBD2	TRBJ2-7	TRBV19	17	CASSIRTSAYVSYEQYF	TGTGCCAGTAGTATCAGGACTAGCGCATACGTCTCCTACGAGCAGTACTTC
few	TRBD1	TRBJ1-1	TRBV9	15	CASSVTGQWNTEAFF	TGTGCCAGCAGCGTAACGGGACAGTGGAACACTGAAGCTTTCTTT
.	.	TRBJ2-1	TRBV7-8	11	CASSWGAEQFF	TGTGCCAGCTCCTGGGGAGCTGAGCAGTTCTTC